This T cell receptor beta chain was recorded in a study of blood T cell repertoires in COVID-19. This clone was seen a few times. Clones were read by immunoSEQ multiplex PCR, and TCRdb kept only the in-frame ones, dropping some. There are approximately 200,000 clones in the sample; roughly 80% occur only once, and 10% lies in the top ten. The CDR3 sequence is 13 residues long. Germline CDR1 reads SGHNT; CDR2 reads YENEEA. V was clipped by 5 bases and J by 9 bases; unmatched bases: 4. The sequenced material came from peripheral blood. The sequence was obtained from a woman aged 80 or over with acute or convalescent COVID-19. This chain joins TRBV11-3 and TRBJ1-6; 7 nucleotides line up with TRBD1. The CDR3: CASSQGGPSPLHF. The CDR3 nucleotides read TGTGCCAGCAGCCAGGGGGGTCCTTCACCCCTCCACTTT. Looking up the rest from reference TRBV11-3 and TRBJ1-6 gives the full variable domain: EAGVVQSPRYKIIEKKQPVAFWCNPISGHNTLYWYLQNLGQGPELLIRYENEEAVDDSQLPKDRFSAERLKGVDSTLKIQPAELGDSAVYLCASSQGGPSPLHFGNGTRLTVT.